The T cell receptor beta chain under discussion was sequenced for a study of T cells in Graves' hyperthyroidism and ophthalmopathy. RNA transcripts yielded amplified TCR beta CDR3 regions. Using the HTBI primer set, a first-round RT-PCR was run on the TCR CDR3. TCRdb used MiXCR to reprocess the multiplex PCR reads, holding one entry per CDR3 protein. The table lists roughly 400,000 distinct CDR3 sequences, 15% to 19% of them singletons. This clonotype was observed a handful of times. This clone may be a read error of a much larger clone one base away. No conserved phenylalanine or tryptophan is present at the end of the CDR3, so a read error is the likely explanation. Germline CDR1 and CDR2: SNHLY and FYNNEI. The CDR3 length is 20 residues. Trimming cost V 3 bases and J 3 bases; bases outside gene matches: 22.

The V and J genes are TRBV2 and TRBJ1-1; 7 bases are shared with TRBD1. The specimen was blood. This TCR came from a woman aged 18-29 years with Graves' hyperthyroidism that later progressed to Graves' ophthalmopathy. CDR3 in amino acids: CASSDRQGGAFVGRYTEAFL. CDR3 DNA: TGTGCCAGCAGTGACCGACAGGGAGGCGCATTCGTAGGAAGGTACACTGAAGCTTTCCTT.